One sample yielded the 32 T cell receptor beta chains listed below, sequenced in a study of beta chain features in type 1 diabetes. Points from the study as a whole: The study found moderately but significantly shorter TCRB CDR3s in all four CD4+ subsets of Type 1 diabetes patients.

These receptors have no identified antigens. All of the isolated RNA was reverse transcribed, so expressed TCRB transcripts were sequenced. Sequenced by immunoSEQ multiplex PCR; TCRdb stores in-frame clones only, minus some. Of 45,000 to 60,000 clones listed, approximately 44% are singletons. Sequencing input: stem cell memory CD4+ T cells from blood. Receptor source: a man aged 30 to 39 with type 1 diabetes.

This clone has just a few counts. The V call is TRBV7-2, the J call TRBJ2-3; D is uncertain. This CDR3 contains 15 residues. Trimming stripped 1 base from V and 0 bases from J, with 8 bases between. The V gene's germline CDR1 is SGHTA and CDR2 FQGNSA. In nucleotides, the CDR3 is TGTGCCAGCAGCTTAGTAGAGACTAGCACAGATACGCAGTATTTT. Its protein is CASSLVETSTDTQYF.

The chain carries TRBV7-2 and TRBJ2-5; D remains unclear. Per the germline V gene, CDR1 is SGHTA and CDR2 is FQGNSA. The CDR3 has 13 residues. The ends were cut back, 2 bases at V and 3 bases at J, with 7 bases in the middle. The CDR3 here is CASSLSIKETQYF. In DNA form, the CDR3 reads TGTGCCAGCAGCTTAAGCATAAAAGAGACCCAGTACTTC.

The chain carries TRBV25-1 and TRBJ1-1; TRBD1 might be the D (5 bases). This CDR3 region has 13 residues. Germline V lookup: CDR1 MGHDK, CDR2 SYGVNS. V was shortened by 7 bases and J by 4 bases, with 13 bases between the two germline ends. The CDR3 bases are TGTGCCAGCACCTCCCCCCAGGGCACTGAAGCTTTCTTT. Protein product: CASTSPQGTEAFF.

The CDR3 sequence: CASSLNLAHEQFF. CDR3 sequence (DNA): TGTGCCAGCAGCTTAAACCTAGCGCACGAGCAGTTCTTC. The chain links TRBV7-3 to TRBJ2-1; weak D call: TRBD2 (6 bases). V was trimmed by 1 base and J by 10 bases, leaving 11 bases between them. The CDR3 sequence is 13 residues long. Germline assignment: CDR1 SGHTA and CDR2 FQGTGA.

A few counts support this clone. The genes are TRBV6-6 and TRBJ2-1, with 10 nucleotides matching TRBD1. CDR3 size: 16 residues. Germline V CDR1 and CDR2: MNHNY, SVGAGI (reference sequence). After removal of 2 bases from V and 9 bases from J, the junction contained 10 bases not matched to a gene. The DNA for the CDR3 is TGTGCCAGCAGTTACGGACAGGGGGTCGTGATTGTTGAGCAGTTCTTC. Translated: CASSYGQGVVIVEQFF.

The genes are TRBV14 and TRBJ2-5; 10 bases agree with TRBD1. The closer fit of TRBJ2-7 to the DNA end suggests the J call may be wrong. Per the germline V gene, CDR1 is SGHDN and CDR2 is FVKESK. CDR3 length: 13 residues. The CDR3 protein is CARAGTGAYEQYF. The CDR3 DNA follows: TGTGCCAGGGCGGGGACAGGGGCCTACGAGCAGTACTTC.

The chain links TRBV28 to TRBJ2-7; a possible D gene is TRBD1 (6 bases). Germline CDR1 and CDR2: MDHEN and SYDVKM. Trimming stripped 6 bases from V and 1 base from J, with 16 bases between. The CDR3 has 15 residues. CDR3 protein: CASRGAWTVSYEQYF. The CDR3 DNA follows: TGTGCCAGCAGGGGGGCCTGGACAGTTTCCTACGAGCAGTACTTC.

This clone was seen more than once but under ten times. The DNA for the CDR3 is TGTGCCAGCAGTTCTTCTAGCGGGAACTACAATGAGCAGTTCTTC. This translates into CASSSSSGNYNEQFF. V and J are TRBV28 and TRBJ2-1, with 9 bases aligning to TRBD2. The CDR3 contains 15 residues. Per germline, CDR1 MDHEN and CDR2 SYDVKM. V lost 4 bases and J lost 3; bases outside the gene matches: 4.

The rearrangement links TRBV7-2 to TRBJ2-6; no clear D. CDR1 is SGHTA and CDR2 is FQGNSA in the germline V gene. The CDR3 is made up of 12 amino acids. Trimming took 4 bases from V and 4 from J, leaving 2 bases between them. The CDR3: CASSSGANVLTF. In DNA, the CDR3 is TGTGCCAGCAGCTCAGGGGCCAACGTCCTGACTTTC.

V is TRBV30 and J is TRBJ2-7, with 10 positions matching TRBD2. The CDR3 has 16 residues. CDR1 is GTSNPN, CDR2 SVGIG, per germline (reference sequence). With V trimmed by 3 bases and J by 4 bases, 12 bases remained unmatched. CDR3 nucleotides: TGTGCCTGGAGAAGCGGTGAGCGGGAGGGCATGTACGAGCAGTACTTC. It is translated as CAWRSGEREGMYEQYF.

Of note for this clone: At one boundary the junction diverges from the germline segment, which might be a read error. The rearrangement joins TRBV28 to TRBJ2-1; a possible D gene is TRBD1 (6 bases). The V gene's germline CDR1 is MDHEN and CDR2 SYDVKM. The CDR3 sequence is 12 residues long. This chain's CDR3 is CASRQGYKEQFF. The CDR3 coding sequence is TGTGCCAGCAGACAGGGCTACAAGGAGCAGTTCTTC.

This clone came up a few times. The chain has TRBV5-4 and TRBJ1-5, with unresolved D. The germline gives CDR1 SGHNT, CDR2 YYREEE (reference sequence). Trimming removed 2 bases at V and 3 bases at J, with 3 bases between. The CDR3 consists of 12 residues. The CDR3 coding sequence is TGTGCCAGCAGCTTTAACAATCAGCCCCAGCATTTT. As protein: CASSFNNQPQHF.

The chain uses TRBV28 and TRBJ2-6, with TRBD2 identical over 11 bases. Germline trimming cut 8 bases from V and 13 bases from J; bases unmatched to any gene: 7. The CDR3 covers 13 residues. Germline values: CDR1 MDHEN, CDR2 SYDVKM. CDR3 nucleotide sequence: TGTGCCAGCGTTAGCGGGAGGGCGGGGGTCCTGACTTTC. Translation gives CASVSGRAGVLTF.

V usage is TRBV7-2 and J usage is TRBJ2-5, with 12 positions matching TRBD2. Germline V gene sequence: CDR1 SGHTA, CDR2 FQGNSA. V was pared by 6 bases and J by 5 bases, with 4 bases of the junction left unmatched. This CDR3 comprises 14 residues. The CDR3 sequence: CASSRTSGIETQYF. Written as DNA, the CDR3 is TGTGCCAGCAGTCGGACTAGCGGGATCGAGACCCAGTACTTC.

V and J are TRBV28 and TRBJ2-3; D is ambiguous. Per germline, CDR1 MDHEN and CDR2 SYDVKM. The CDR3 contains 10 residues. Trimming removed 8 bases at V and 5 bases at J, with 5 bases between. CDR3 protein: CASGGDTQYF. The CDR3, as DNA: TGTGCCAGCGGCGGAGATACGCAGTATTTT.

This chain links TRBV29-1 with TRBJ2-1; D gene ambiguous. Trimming cost V 7 bases and J 0 bases, with 13 bases left between them. This CDR3 contains 14 residues. Germline CDR1 reads SQVTM; CDR2 reads ANQGSEA. Here the CDR3 reads CSAATSGSYNEQFF. CDR3 bases: TGCAGCGCCGCAACATCAGGCTCCTACAATGAGCAGTTCTTC.

This clone has more than one count but fewer than ten. The chain combines TRBV7-2 with TRBJ2-7; 13 bases align to TRBD2. CDR3 length equals 19 residues. CDR1 and CDR2 (germline): SGHTA, FQGNSA. Germline trimming cut 4 bases from V and 5 bases from J; bases unmatched to any gene: 17. The CDR3 DNA follows: TGTGCCAGCAGCTCCCGACCCTCTACTAGCGGGAGGGGTCCCAACGAGCAGTACTTC. The encoded protein is CASSSRPSTSGRGPNEQYF.

This rearrangement joins TRBV9 to TRBJ2-1; TRBD2 matches 9 bases. From germline, CDR1 is SGDLS and CDR2 YYNGEE. J gave up 4 bases and V 0 bases, and 11 bases lay outside the gene matches. The CDR3 has 18 amino acids. The CDR3 DNA is TGTGCCAGCAGCGTAGATGGAAGCGGGAGGTTGTCTTACAATGAGCAGTTCTTC. This sequence encodes CASSVDGSGRLSYNEQFF.

This clone was seen a few times. The chain recombines TRBV4-2 with TRBJ2-1; 13 nucleotides match TRBD2. This CDR3 comprises 16 residues. Germline V lookup: CDR1 LGHNA, CDR2 YNFKEQ. The ends lost 0 bases at V and 5 bases at J; junction bases unmatched: 1. In DNA form, the CDR3 reads TGTGCCAGCAGCCAAGAGACTAGCGGGAGGCACAATGAGCAGTTCTTC. Translated, it gives CASSQETSGRHNEQFF.

This sequence joins TRBV9 and TRBJ2-2, with 7 bases aligning to TRBD2. V lost 3 bases to trimming and J lost 5 bases; unmatched junction nucleotides: 7. The CDR3 contains 15 residues. Germline V CDR1 and CDR2: SGDLS, YYNGEE. CDR3 DNA sequence: TGTGCCAGCAGCGCCCTCCGGGAGGCAACCGGGGAGCTGTTTTTT. Protein sequence: CASSALREATGELFF.

V usage is TRBV25-1 and J usage is TRBJ1-2; 10 nucleotides line up with TRBD1. J lost 3 bases, V lost 6 bases, and 7 bases had no gene match. CDR1 is MGHDK and CDR2 is SYGVNS in the germline V gene. This CDR3 has 15 residues. CDR3 residues: CASRGTGAGYYGYTF. The CDR3 nucleotides read TGTGCCAGCAGGGGGACAGGGGCTGGTTACTATGGCTACACCTTC.

The V gene is TRBV7-2, the J gene TRBJ2-5; D gene uncertain. Trimming took off 1 base at V and 4 bases at J, with 7 bases between the two ends. The CDR3 consists of 13 residues. The germline V gene has CDR1 SGHTA and CDR2 FQGNSA. The CDR3 reads CASSLGFGETQYF. In nucleotides, the CDR3 is TGTGCCAGCAGCTTAGGTTTCGGAGAGACCCAGTACTTC.

In nucleotides, the CDR3 is TGTGCCAGCAGCTTAACAGGCTACGAGCAGTACTTC. This translates into CASSLTGYEQYF. This chain connects TRBV7-6 to TRBJ2-7; tentative D call: TRBD1 (5 bases). The CDR3 consists of 12 residues. The V and J ends lost 2 bases and 3 bases respectively, with 5 bases between them. Germline CDR1 reads SGHVS; CDR2 reads FNYEAQ.

This chain connects TRBV19 to TRBJ1-2; D uncertain. V gave up 6 bases and J gave up 6 bases, with 11 bases separating them. From germline, CDR1 is LNHDA and CDR2 SQIVND (reference sequence). The CDR3 has 12 amino acids. The CDR3 sequence is CASSLREDGYTF. CDR3 in DNA: TGTGCCAGTAGCCTTCGAGAGGATGGCTACACCTTC.

The chain combines TRBV6-4 with TRBJ2-1; D may be TRBD1 (6 bases). Germline V CDR1 and CDR2: MRHNA, SNTAGT. This CDR3 has 15 amino acids. The V and J ends lost 4 bases and 4 bases respectively, with 14 bases between them. CDR3 nucleotide sequence: TGTGCCAGCAGTGTGGGACACGGAGAATACAATGAGCAGTTCTTC. Its translation is CASSVGHGEYNEQFF.

The chain couples TRBV5-1 to TRBJ1-2, with 11 bases fitting TRBD1. CDR3 length: 14 residues. The V segment lost 3 bases and the J segment 4 bases; nucleotides outside the gene matches: 2. Germline V gene data show CDR1 as SGHRS and CDR2 as YFSETQ. The CDR3 loop reads CASSWGTGGYGYTF. CDR3 sequence (DNA): TGCGCCAGCAGCTGGGGGACAGGGGGCTATGGCTACACCTTC.

The chain employs TRBV28 and TRBJ2-3, with TRBD2 as a possible D gene (5 bases). Per the germline V gene, CDR1 is MDHEN and CDR2 is SYDVKM. Trimming cost V 2 bases and J 1 base, with 10 bases left between them. The CDR3 extends over 15 amino acids. The CDR3 region is CASSLASSGTDTQYF. DNA of the CDR3: TGTGCCAGCAGTTTAGCTAGCTCCGGCACAGATACGCAGTATTTT. The full variable domain, its missing parts supplied by reference TRBV28 and TRBJ2-3, is DVKVTQSSRYLVKRTGEKVFLECVQDMDHENMFWYRQDPGLGLRLIYFSYDVKMKEKGDIPEGYSVSREKKERFSLILESASTNQTSMYLCASSLASSGTDTQYFGPGTRLTVL.

V gene TRBV25-1 combines with J gene TRBJ1-1; the match to TRBD1 covers 8 bases. The CDR3 loop spans 15 amino acids. Germline CDR1 and CDR2: MGHDK and SYGVNS. Trimming cost V 3 bases and J 2 bases; bases outside gene matches: 5. The CDR3 reads CASSDTGQGNTEAFF. The DNA of the CDR3 is TGTGCCAGCAGTGACACCGGACAGGGAAACACTGAAGCTTTCTTT.

This clone was observed once. This chain connects TRBV5-4 to TRBJ1-1, with TRBD1 identical over 8 bases. The germline gives CDR1 SGHNT, CDR2 YYREEE (reference sequence). This CDR3 spans 14 amino acids. V was clipped by 0 bases and J by 3 bases; unmatched bases: 1. DNA for the CDR3: TGTGCCAGCAGCTTGGCAGGGGGCTACACTGAAGCTTTCTTT. It encodes CASSLAGGYTEAFF. Drawing the rest from reference TRBV5-4 and TRBJ1-1, the complete variable domain is ETGVTQSPTHLIKTRGQQVTLRCSSQSGHNTVSWYQQALGQGPQFIFQYYREEENGRGNFPPRFSGLQFPNYSSELNVNALELDDSALYLCASSLAGGYTEAFFGQGTRLTVV.

This clone showed up just a few times. At one boundary the junction diverges from the germline segment, which might be a read error. This rearrangement joins TRBV2 to TRBJ2-5, with TRBD2 matching over 7 bases. The CDR3 has 15 amino acids. Germline V gene data show CDR1 as SNHLY and CDR2 as FYNNEI. Here the CDR3 reads CASSEWRDYEENQYF. The CDR3 DNA reads TGTGCCAGCAGTGAATGGAGGGACTATGAAGAGAACCAGTACTTC.

This clone showed up just a few times. The rearrangement uses TRBV5-1 and TRBJ2-4, with unresolved D. V was cut by 3 bases and J by 1 base, with 8 bases left in between. The CDR3 extends over 14 amino acids. Germline CDR1 SGHRS, CDR2 YFSETQ. CDR3 sequence: CASSSSGAKNIQYF. The DNA of the CDR3 is TGCGCCAGCAGCTCCTCCGGGGCCAAAAACATTCAGTACTTC.

This clone was recorded a few times. The chain employs TRBV13 and TRBJ2-7, with D possibly matching TRBD2 (5 bases). The V gene's germline CDR1 is PRHDT and CDR2 FYEKMQ (reference sequence). Between the trimmed V and J ends, which lost 5 bases and 4 bases, there was a span of 15 bases. The CDR3 sequence is 14 residues long. CDR3: CASSLTRLPYEQYF. As DNA, the CDR3 is TGTGCCAGCAGCCTTACTAGACTACCTTACGAGCAGTACTTC.